The sequence of this T cell receptor (beta chain) was determined in a study of blood T cells in healthy people across ages. Regarding the study as a whole: Roughly linear declines in TCR beta diversity per million T cells occurred with age.

The donors, healthy Caucasians from Russia, were aged roughly 6 to 95. About this clonotype itself: Its matching antigen is unknown.

A second PCR, run for roughly 7 to 12 cycles, used a sample-barcoded 5' primer plus a J-beta primer mix. MiXCR, applied by TCRdb to the 5' RACE reads, yields one record per CDR3 protein. Of 600,000 to 1,000,000 distinct CDR3 sequences in the sample, 20% to 25% were seen once. The same sample was also used in a study of T cells of mothers and their children. That work adds: A few healthy Caucasian mothers, along with their six children, served as the donors.

The source material was blood. The TCR comes from a boy between 10 and 17 years old in good health.

The CDR3 DNA follows: TGTGCCACCAGGAAGTCTTCGGAGGAGACCCAGTACTTC. As protein: CATRKSSEETQYF. The rearrangement uses TRBV24-1 and TRBJ2-1, with D unresolved. The J call may be incorrect, as the DNA end agrees better with TRBJ2-5. Germline-derived CDR1 and CDR2 are KGHDR and SFDVKD. The CDR3 loop spans 13 amino acids.